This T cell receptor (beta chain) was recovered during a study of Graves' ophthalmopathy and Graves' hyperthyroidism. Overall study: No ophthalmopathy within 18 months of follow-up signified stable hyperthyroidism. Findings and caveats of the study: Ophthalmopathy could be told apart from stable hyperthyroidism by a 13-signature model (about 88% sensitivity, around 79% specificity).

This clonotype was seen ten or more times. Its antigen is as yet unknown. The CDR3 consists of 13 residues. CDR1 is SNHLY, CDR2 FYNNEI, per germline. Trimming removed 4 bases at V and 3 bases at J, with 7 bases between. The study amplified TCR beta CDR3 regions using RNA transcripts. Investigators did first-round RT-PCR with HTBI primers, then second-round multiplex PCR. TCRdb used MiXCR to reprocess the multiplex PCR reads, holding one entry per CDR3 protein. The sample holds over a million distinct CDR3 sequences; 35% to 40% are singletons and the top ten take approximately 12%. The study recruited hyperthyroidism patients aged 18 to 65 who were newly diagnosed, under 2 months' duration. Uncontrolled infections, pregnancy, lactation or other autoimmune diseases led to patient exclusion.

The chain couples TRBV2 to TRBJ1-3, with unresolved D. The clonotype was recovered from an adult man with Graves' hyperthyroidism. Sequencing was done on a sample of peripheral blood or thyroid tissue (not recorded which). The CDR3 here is CASSGVSGNTIYF. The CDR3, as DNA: TGTGCCAGCAGTGGTGTCAGTGGAAACACCATATATTTT.